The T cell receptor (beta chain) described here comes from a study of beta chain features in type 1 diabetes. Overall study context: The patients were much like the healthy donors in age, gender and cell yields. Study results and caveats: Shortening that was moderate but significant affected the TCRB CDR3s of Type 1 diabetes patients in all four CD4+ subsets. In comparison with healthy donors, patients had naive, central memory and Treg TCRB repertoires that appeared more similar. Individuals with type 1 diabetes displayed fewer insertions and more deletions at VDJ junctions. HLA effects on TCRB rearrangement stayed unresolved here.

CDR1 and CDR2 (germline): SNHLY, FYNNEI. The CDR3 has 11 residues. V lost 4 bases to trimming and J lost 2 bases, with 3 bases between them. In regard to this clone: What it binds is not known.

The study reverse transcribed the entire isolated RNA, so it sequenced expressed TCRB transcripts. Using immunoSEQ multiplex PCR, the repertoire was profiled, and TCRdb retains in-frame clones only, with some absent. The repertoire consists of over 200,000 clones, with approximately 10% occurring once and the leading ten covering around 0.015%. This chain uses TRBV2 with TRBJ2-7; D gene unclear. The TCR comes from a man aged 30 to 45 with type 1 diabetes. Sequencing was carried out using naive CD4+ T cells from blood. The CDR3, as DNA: TGTGCCAGCAGTGCCGCCTACGAGCAGTACTTC. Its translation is CASSAAYEQYF.